The sequence of this T cell receptor beta chain was determined in a study of identifying expanded T cells in peripheral blood. Study observations and caveats: Clone count variance between approximately two-week samples rose with total template count. Over around two and four weeks, about 17 and 20 clones changed, versus around 1.3 between replicates.

Collection occurred without any documented infections or immune events in donors. The CDR3 consists of 15 residues. Germline V CDR1 and CDR2: SEHNR, FQNEAQ (reference sequence). The V and J ends lost 5 bases and 10 bases respectively, with 22 bases between them. This clone has just one count. Its specificity is unknown. Produced via immunoSEQ multiplex PCR; TCRdb's table is partial and in-frame only. The data contain about 100,000 clones, 75% to 90% of them seen just once; the ten biggest clones take up approximately 5.7%. This receptor was identified in a person aged 18-69 years in good health. The source material was blood. The chain employs TRBV7-9 and TRBJ2-3; D might be TRBD1 or TRBD2, each matching 5 bases. The CDR3 protein is CASSDGTNGGRSQYF. As DNA, the CDR3 is TGTGCCAGCAGCGACGGGACGAACGGCGGCCGGTCGCAGTATTTT.